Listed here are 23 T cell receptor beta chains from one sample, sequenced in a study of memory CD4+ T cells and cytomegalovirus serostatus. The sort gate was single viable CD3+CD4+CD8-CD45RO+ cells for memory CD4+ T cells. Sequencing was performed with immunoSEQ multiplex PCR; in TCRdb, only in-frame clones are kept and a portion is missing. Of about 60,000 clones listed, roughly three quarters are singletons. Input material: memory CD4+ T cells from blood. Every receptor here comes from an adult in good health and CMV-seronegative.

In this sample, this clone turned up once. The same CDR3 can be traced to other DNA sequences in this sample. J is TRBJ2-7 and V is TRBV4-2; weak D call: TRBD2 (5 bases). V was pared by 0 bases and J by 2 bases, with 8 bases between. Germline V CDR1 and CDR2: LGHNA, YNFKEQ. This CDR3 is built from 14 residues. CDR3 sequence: CASSQDTGTYEQYF. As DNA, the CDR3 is TGTGCCAGCAGCCAAGATACGGGAACCTACGAGCAGTACTTC.

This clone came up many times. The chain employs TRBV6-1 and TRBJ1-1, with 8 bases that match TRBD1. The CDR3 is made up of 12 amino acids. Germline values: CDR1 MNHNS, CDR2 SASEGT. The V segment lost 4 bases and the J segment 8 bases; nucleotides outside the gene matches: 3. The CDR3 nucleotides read TGTGCCAGCAGTGGGGACAGGAGGGAAGCTTTCTTT. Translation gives CASSGDRREAFF.

The CDR3 DNA is TGTGCCAGCAGTGGGGACTGGAGGGGCGGCGGCTACACCTTC. Amino acid sequence: CASSGDWRGGGYTF. This sequence joins TRBV28 and TRBJ1-2, with D perhaps TRBD1 (5 bases). Germline V gene lookup returns CDR1 MDHEN and CDR2 SYDVKM. The length of the CDR3 is 14 residues. Between the trimmed V and J ends, which lost 5 bases and 8 bases, there was a span of 18 bases.

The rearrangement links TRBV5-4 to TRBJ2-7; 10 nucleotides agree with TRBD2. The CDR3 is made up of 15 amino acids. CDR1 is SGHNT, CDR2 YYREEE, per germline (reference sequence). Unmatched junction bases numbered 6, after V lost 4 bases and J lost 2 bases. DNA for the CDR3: TGTGCCAGCAGCGCCGGGACTAGCGTAACCTACGAGCAGTACTTC. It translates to CASSAGTSVTYEQYF.

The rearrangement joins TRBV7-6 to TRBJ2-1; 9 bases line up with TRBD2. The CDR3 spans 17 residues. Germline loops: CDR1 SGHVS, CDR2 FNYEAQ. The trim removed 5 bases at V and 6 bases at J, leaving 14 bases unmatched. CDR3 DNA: TGTGCCAGCAGCCGCCGCCAGGGACTAGCTGAGCGCAATGAGCAGTTCTTC. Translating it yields CASSRRQGLAERNEQFF. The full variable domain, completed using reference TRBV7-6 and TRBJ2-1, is GAGVSQSPRYKVTKRGQDVALRCDPISGHVSLYWYRQALGQGPEFLTYFNYEAQQDKSGLPNDRFSAERPEGSISTLTIQRTEQRDSAMYRCASSRRQGLAERNEQFFGPGTRLTVL.

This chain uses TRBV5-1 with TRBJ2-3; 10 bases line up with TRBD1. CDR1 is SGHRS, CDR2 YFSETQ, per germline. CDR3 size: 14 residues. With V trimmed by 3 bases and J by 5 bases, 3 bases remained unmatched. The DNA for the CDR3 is TGCGCCAGCAGCTCACGGGACAGGGGAGATACGCAGTATTTT. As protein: CASSSRDRGDTQYF. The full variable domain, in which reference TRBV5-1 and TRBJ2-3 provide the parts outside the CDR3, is KAGVTQTPRYLIKTRGQQVTLSCSPISGHRSVSWYQQTPGQGLQFLFEYFSETQRNKGNFPGRFSGRQFSNSRSEMNVSTLELGDSALYLCASSSRDRGDTQYFGPGTRLTVL.

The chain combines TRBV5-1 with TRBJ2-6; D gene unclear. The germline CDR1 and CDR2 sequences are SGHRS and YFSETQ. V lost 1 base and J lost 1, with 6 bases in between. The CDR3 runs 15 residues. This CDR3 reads CASSLSQSGANVLTF. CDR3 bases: TGCGCCAGCAGCTTGAGTCAGTCTGGGGCCAACGTCCTGACTTTC.

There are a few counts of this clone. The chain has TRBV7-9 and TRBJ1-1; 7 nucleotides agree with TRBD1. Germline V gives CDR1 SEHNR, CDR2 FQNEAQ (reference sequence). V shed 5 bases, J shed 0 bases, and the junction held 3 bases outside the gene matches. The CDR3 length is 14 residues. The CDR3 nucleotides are TGTGCCAGCAGCCCGGGACAGCTGAACACTGAAGCTTTCTTT. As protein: CASSPGQLNTEAFF.

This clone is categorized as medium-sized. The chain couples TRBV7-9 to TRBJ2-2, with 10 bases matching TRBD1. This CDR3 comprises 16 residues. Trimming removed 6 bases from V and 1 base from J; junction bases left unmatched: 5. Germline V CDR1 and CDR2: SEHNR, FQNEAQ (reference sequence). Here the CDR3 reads CASSSGTGVNTGELFF. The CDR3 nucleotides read TGTGCCAGCAGTTCCGGGACAGGGGTGAACACCGGGGAGCTGTTTTTT.

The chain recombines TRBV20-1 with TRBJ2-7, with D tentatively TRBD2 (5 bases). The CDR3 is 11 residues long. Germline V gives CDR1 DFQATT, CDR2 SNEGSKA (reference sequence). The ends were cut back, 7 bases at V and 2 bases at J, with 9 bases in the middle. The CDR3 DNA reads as TGCAGTGTGGACGGGGCCTACGAGCAGTACTTC. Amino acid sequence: CSVDGAYEQYF.

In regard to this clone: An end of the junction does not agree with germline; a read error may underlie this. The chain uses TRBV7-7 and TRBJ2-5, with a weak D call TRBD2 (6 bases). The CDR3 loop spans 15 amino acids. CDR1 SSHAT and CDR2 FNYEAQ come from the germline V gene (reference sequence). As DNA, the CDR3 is TGTGCTAGCAGCTTAGCTTTCGGACTACAAGAGACCCAGTACTTC. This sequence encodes CASSLAFGLQETQYF.

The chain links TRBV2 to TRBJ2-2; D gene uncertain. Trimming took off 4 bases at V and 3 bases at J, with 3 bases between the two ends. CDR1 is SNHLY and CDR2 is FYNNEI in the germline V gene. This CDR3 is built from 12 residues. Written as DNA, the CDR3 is TGTGCCAGCAGTGTTGACACCGGGGAGCTGTTTTTT. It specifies CASSVDTGELFF.

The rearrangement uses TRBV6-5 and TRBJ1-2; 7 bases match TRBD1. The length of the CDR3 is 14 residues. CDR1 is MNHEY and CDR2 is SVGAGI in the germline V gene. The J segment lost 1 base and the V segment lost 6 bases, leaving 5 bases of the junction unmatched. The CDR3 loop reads CASRTGILNYGYTF. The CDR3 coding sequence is TGTGCCAGCAGGACAGGGATCCTTAACTATGGCTACACCTTC.

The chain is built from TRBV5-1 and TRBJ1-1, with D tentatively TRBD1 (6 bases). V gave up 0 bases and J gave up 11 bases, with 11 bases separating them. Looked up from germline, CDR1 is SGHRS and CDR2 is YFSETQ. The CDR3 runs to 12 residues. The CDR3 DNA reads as TGCGCCAGCAGCTTGGAGGGCCAGGGGGCTTTCTTT. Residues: CASSLEGQGAFF.

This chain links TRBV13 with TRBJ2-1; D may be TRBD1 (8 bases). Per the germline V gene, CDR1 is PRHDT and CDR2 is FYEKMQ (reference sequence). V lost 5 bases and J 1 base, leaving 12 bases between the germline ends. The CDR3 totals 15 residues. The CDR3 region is CASSQRDRSYNEQFF. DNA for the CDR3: TGTGCCAGCAGCCAGCGGGACAGGTCCTACAATGAGCAGTTCTTC.

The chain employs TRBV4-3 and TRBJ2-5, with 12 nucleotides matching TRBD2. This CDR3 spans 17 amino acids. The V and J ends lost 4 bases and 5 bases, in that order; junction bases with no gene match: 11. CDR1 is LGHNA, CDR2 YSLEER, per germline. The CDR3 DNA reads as TGCGCCAGCAGCCCCAGGACTAGCGGGACTACGGGGGAGACCCAGTACTTC. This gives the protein CASSPRTSGTTGETQYF.

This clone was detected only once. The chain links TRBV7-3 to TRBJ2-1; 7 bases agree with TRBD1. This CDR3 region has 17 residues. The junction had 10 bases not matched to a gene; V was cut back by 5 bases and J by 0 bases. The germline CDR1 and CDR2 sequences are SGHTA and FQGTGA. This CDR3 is CASSLRDRSFSYNEQFF. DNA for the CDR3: TGTGCCAGCAGCCTGAGGGACAGATCCTTCTCCTACAATGAGCAGTTCTTC.

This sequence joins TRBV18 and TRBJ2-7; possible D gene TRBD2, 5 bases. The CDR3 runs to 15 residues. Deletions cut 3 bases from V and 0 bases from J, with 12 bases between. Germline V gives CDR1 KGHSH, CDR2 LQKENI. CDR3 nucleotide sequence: TGTGCCAGCTCACCGGGCCCTACTAGCTCCTACGAGCAGTACTTC. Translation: CASSPGPTSSYEQYF.

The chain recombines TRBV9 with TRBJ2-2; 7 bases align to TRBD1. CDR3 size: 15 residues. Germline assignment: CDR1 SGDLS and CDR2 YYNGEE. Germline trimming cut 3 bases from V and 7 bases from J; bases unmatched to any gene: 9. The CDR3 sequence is CASSGQGLGFGELFF. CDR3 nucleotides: TGTGCCAGCAGCGGACAGGGTCTCGGTTTCGGGGAGCTGTTTTTT.

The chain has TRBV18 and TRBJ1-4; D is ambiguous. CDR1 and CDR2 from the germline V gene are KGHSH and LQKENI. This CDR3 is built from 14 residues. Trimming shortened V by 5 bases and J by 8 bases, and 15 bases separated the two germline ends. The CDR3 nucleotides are TGTGCCAGCTCAAGGAGCCGAGAGTACGAAAAACTGTTTTTT. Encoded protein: CASSRSREYEKLFF.

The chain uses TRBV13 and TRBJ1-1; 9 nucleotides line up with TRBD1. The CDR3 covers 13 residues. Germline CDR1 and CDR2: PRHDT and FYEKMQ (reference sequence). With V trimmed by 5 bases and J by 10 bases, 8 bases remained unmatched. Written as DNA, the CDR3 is TGTGCCAGCAGCCCTAACAGGGGGCTGGTAGCTTTCTTT. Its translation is CASSPNRGLVAFF.

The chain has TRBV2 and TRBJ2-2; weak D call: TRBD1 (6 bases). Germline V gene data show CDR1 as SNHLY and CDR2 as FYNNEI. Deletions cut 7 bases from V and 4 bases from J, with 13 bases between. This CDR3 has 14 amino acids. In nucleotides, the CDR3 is TGTGCCAGCATCCTAGGGGGTTTCACCGGGGAGCTGTTTTTT. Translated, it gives CASILGGFTGELFF.

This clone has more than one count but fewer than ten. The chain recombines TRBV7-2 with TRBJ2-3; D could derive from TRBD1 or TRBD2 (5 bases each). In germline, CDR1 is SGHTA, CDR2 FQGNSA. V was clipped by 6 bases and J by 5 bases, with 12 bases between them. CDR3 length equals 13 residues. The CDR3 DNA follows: TGTGCCAGCAGAAGGCCGGGACGAGATACGCAGTATTTT. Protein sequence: CASRRPGRDTQYF.